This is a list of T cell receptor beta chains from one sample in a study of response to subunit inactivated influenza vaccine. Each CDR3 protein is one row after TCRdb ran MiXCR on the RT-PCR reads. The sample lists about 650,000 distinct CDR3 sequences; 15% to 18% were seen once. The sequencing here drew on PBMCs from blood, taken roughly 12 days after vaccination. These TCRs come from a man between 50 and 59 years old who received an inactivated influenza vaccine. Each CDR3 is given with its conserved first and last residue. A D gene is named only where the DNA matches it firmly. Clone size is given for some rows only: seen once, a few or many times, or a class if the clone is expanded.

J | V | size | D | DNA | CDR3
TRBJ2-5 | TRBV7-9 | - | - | TGTGCCAGCAGCCCAAGACAGGCCCGGGGGCTAGAGACCCAGTACTTC | CASSPRQARGLETQYF
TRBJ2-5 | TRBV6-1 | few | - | TGTGCCAGCAGTGGCCGGTCACACCAAGAGACCCAGTACTTC | CASSGRSHQETQYF
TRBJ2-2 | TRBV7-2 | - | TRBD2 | TGTGCCAGCAGCTTAACGGGGAGCGGGGGGAACACCGGGGAGCTGTTTTTT | CASSLTGSGGNTGELFF
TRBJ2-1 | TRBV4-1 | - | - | TGCGCCAGCAGCCAGCCCCCGGGAAGCTCCTACAATGAGCAGTTCTTC | CASSQPPGSSYNEQFF
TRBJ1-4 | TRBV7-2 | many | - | TGTGCCAGCAGCCTATGGCCAGGGGACGAAAAACTGTTTTTT | CASSLWPGDEKLFF
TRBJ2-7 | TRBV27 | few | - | TGTGCCAGCAGTCCGCACCAGGGGAGAGACTACGAGCAGTACTTC | CASSPHQGRDYEQYF
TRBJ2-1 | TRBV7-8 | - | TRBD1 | TGTGCCAGCAGCTCCATGACAGGGGACGAGCAGTTCTTC | CASSSMTGDEQFF
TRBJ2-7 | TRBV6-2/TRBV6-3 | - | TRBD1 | TGTGCCAGCAGATCCGCGACAGGGCCCTCCTACGAGCAGTATTTC | CASRSATGPSYEQYF
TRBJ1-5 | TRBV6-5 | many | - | TGTGCCAGCAGTTACTCGTTCGCAGACAATCAGCCCCAGCATTTT | CASSYSFADNQPQHF
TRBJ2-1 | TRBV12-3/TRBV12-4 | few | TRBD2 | TGTGCCAGCAGTATGCTAGCGGGGGTGTACAATGAGCAGTTCTTC | CASSMLAGVYNEQFF
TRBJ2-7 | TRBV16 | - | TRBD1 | TGTGCCAGCGCCGACAGGGACTACGAGCAGTACTTC | CASADRDYEQYF
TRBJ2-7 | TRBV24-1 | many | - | TGTGCCACCAGTGATTCCAGAAGCGCCGAGCAGTACTTC | CATSDSRSAEQYF
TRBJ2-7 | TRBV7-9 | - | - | TGTGCCAGCAGCCCCCGGGTCTACGAGCAGTACTTC | CASSPRVYEQYF
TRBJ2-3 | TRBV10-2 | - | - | TGCGCCAGCGTTGGCTGGTACAGCACAGATACGCAGTATTTT | CASVGWYSTDTQYF
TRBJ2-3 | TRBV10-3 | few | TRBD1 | TGTGCCACTATGGGACAGGGTAAAGATACGCAGTATTTT | CATMGQGKDTQYF
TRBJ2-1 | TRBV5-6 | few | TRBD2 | TGTGCCAGCAGCTTAAGACTAGCGGGAGAGTTCTTC | CASSLRLAGEFF
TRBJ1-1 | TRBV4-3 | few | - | TGCGCCAGCAGCCTAACCACACGCACTGAAGCTTTCTTT | CASSLTTRTEAFF
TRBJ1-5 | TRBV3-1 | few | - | TGTGCCAGCAGCCAGGGTATAAGAAATCAGCCCCAGCATTTT | CASSQGIRNQPQHF
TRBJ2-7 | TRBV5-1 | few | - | TGCGCCAGCAGCTACCAGGGGCGGGGGAACGAGCAGTACTTC | CASSYQGRGNEQYF
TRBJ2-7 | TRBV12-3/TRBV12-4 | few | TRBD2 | TGTGCCAGCAGTCCCGGGACTAGCTTTCCGTACTTC | CASSPGTSFPYF
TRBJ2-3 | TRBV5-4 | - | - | TGTGCCAGCAGCCGGTTTTCTGCAGATACGCAGTATTTT | CASSRFSADTQYF
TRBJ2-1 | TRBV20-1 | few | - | TGCAGTGCTCCCCCGAGGGCGCGCAATGAGCAGTTCTTC | CSAPPRARNEQFF
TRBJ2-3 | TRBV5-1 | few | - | TGCGCCAGCAGCTTAATTATTAGCGGAGGCACAGATACGCAGTATTTT | CASSLIISGGTDTQYF
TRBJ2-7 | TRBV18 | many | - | TGTGCCAGCTCACCGACGTGGGATCCTGAGAGTTACGAGCAGTACTTC | CASSPTWDPESYEQYF
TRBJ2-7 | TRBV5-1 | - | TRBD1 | TGCGCCAGCAGCTTGAGGTCGGCAGGGGGAAGCGAGCAGTACTTC | CASSLRSAGGSEQYF
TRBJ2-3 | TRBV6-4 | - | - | TGTGCCAGCAGTTATCGGGCTGATGTTGCAGATACGCAGTATTTT | CASSYRADVADTQYF
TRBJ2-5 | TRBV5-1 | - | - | TGCGCCAGCAGCTTGGACAGGATCCCAGAGACCCAGTACTTC | CASSLDRIPETQYF
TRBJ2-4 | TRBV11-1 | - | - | TGTGCCAGCAGCTTGTCCGGGACCCCCGGGAGCATAGCCAAAAACATTCAGTACTTC | CASSLSGTPGSIAKNIQYF
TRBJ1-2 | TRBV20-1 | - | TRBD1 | TGCAGTGCTCCGACAGGGGGCTATGGCTACACCTTC | CSAPTGGYGYTF
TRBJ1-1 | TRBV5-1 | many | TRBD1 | TGCGCCAGCAGAAATACAGGGGCCCTAAACACTGAAGCTTTCTTT | CASRNTGALNTEAFF
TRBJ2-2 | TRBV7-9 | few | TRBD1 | TGTGCCAGCAGCTTATTCAGGGGGTCAAACACCGGGGAGCTGTTTTTT | CASSLFRGSNTGELFF
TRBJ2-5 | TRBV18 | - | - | TGTGCCAGCTCACCACCGGGTCGTGAGACCCAGTACTTC | CASSPPGRETQYF
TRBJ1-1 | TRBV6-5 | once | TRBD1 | TGTGCCAGCAGTTACGGAGACAGGGAAACTGAAGCTTTCTTT | CASSYGDRETEAFF
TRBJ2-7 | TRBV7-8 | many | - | TGTGCCAGCAGTCAAGACGGGATCTCCTACGAGCAGTACTTC | CASSQDGISYEQYF
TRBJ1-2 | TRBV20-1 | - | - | TGCAGTGCTAGTGAGGGACTGATCTATGGCTACACCTTC | CSASEGLIYGYTF
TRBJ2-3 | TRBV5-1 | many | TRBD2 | TGCGCCAGCAGGGGACTAGCGGGAAGCACAGATACGCAGTATTTT | CASRGLAGSTDTQYF
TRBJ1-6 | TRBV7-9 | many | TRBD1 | TGTGCCAGCAGCTCCCAGGGGGGAGGTAATTCACCCCTCCACTTT | CASSSQGGGNSPLHF
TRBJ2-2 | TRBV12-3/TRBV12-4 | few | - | TGTGCCAGCACTCCCTCGGGCACCGGGGAGCTGTTTTTT | CASTPSGTGELFF
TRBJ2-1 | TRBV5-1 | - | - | TGCGCCAGCAGCTCTACAGGGTTCTCCTCCTACAATGAGCAGTTCTTC | CASSSTGFSSYNEQFF
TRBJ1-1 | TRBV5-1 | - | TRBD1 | TGCGCCAGCAGCCCTGGGACAGGTACGGACACTGAAGCTTTCTTT | CASSPGTGTDTEAFF
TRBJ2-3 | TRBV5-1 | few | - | TGCGCCAGCAACCCCAGGGGGGGCCCCTCGGATACGCAGTATTTT | CASNPRGGPSDTQYF
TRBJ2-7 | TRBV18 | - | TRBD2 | TGTGCCAGCTCATCGCGACCGGGACTAGACTACGAGCAGTACTTC | CASSSRPGLDYEQYF
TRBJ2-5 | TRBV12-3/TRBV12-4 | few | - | TGTGCCAGCAGGAACAGGATGGAGACCCAGTACTTC | CASRNRMETQYF
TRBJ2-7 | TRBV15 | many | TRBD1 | TGTGCCACCAGCAGAGGGACAGGGGGAAAGGGGGAGCAGTACTTC | CATSRGTGGKGEQYF
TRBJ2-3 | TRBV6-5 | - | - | TGTGCCAGCAGTTACTCAGGAACGACAGATACGCAGTATTTT | CASSYSGTTDTQYF
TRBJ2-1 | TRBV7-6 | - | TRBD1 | TGTGCCAGCAGTTCCCCGAAGTGGGGACAGGGGTACAATGAGCAGTTCTTC | CASSSPKWGQGYNEQFF
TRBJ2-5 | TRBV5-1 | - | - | TGCGCCAGCAGCTCGGCAGGGACATCTCAAGAGACCCAGCACTTC | CASSSAGTSQETQHF
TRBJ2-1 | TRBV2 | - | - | TGTGCCAGCAGTGAAAATGTCCTGCGGTTCTTC | CASSENVLRFF
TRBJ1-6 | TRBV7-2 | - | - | - | CASSTGGFGYEQYFGPGSPLHF
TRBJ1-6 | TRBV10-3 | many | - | TGTGCCATCAGTGAAAGACAGAATAATTCACCCCTCCACTTT | CAISERQNNSPLHF
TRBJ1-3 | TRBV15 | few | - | TGTGCCACCAGCAGAGATCTAGCGGCTGGAAACACCATATATTTT | CATSRDLAAGNTIYF
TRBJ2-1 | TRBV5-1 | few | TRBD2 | TGCGCCAGCAGCAGACTAGCGGGAGACTATGAGCAGTTCTTC | CASSRLAGDYEQFF
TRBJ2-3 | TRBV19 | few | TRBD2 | TGTGCCAGTAGTATGCGGCGGGGGGGCCTGACAGATACGCAGTATTTT | CASSMRRGGLTDTQYF
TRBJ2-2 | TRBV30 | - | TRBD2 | TGTGCCTGGGCGCGGGGGGTAGCGCGCGCCGGGGAGCTGTTTTTT | CAWARGVARAGELFF